Here is one TCR beta chain with its context. Its antigen is currently unknown. Read sequence stops 3 residues before the CDR3 end, and the germline J gene provides the missing end. HPV was found by MY09/MY11 PCR and dot-blot genotyping. The data were obtained in a study of T cells in women clearing cervical HPV infection. About the research overall: HLA type stays a possible confounder, typing being limited.

Study observations and caveats: Richness differences could reflect unmeasured T-cell content per sample. Timing of associations relative to infection is unclear; T-cell subsets were not isolated.

CDR1 is SGHRS and CDR2 is YFSETQ in the germline V gene. V was cut by 3 bases and J by 4 bases, with 10 bases left in between. The CDR3 extends over 13 amino acids. The protocol was immunoSEQ multiplex PCR, while the TCRdb copy is restricted to in-frame clones and leaves out a portion. This sample lists 40,000 to 55,000 clones; its ten largest clones have more than 0.8%. The sample consisted of blood buffy coat. The V and J genes are TRBV5-1 and TRBJ2-5, with a weak D call TRBD1 (5 bases). This TCR was sampled from a woman between 18 and 70 years old with a cervical HPV16 infection that either progressed to CIN3+ or cleared (not recorded which). The sequenced part of the CDR3 DNA is TGCGCCAGCAGCTCCCCACAGGCAGAGACC. As protein: CASSSPQAET. In full, the CDR3 is CASSSPQAETQYF. The full variable domain, its missing parts supplied by reference TRBV5-1 and TRBJ2-5, is KAGVTQTPRYLIKTRGQQVTLSCSPISGHRSVSWYQQTPGQGLQFLFEYFSETQRNKGNFPGRFSGRQFSNSRSEMNVSTLELGDSALYLCASSSPQAETQYFGPGTRLLVL.